A single sample is the source of the 10 T cell receptor beta chains below, sequenced in a study of T cells in localized non-small cell lung cancer. Assay: immunoSEQ multiplex PCR; the TCRdb copy retains only in-frame clones and omits some. In the table there are about 62,000 clones, about four fifths of which are singletons. The sample consisted of PBMCs, taken before any cancer treatment. Receptors originate from a man aged 35-75 years with stage II lung adenocarcinoma.

The chain combines TRBV19 with TRBJ2-7, with unresolved D. Germline values: CDR1 LNHDA, CDR2 SQIVND (reference sequence). Trimming took off 5 bases at V and 2 bases at J, with 13 bases between the two ends. The CDR3 has 14 residues. The CDR3 coding sequence is TGTGCCAGTAGTTTCTTAGGAAGAGCCTACGAGCAGTACTTC. Protein sequence: CASSFLGRAYEQYF.

The sample holds one count of this clone. The chain combines TRBV12-5 with TRBJ1-4; D call uncertain. Germline V CDR1 and CDR2: LGHNT, FRNRAP. Trimming left V 1 base short and J 8 bases short, with 23 bases between. This CDR3 spans 18 amino acids. CDR3 residues: CASGLGLGGGFLIEKLFF. The CDR3 nucleotides are TGTGCTAGTGGTTTGGGCCTGGGCGGTGGGTTCCTAATAGAAAAACTGTTTTTT.

A word on this clone: Compared with germline, one end of the junction differs, possibly owing to a read error. The chain has TRBV19 and TRBJ1-4; 7 bases line up with TRBD1. The germline V gene has CDR1 LNHDA and CDR2 SQIVND (reference sequence). The CDR3 spans 14 residues. This chain's CDR3 is CASSKDRFGKKLFF. The CDR3 DNA reads as TGTGCCAGTAGTAAGGACAGGTTCGGGAAAAAGCTGTTTTTT. Full variable domain (rest looked up from reference TRBV19 and TRBJ1-4): DGGITQSPKYLFRKEGQNVTLSCEQNLNHDAMYWYRQDPGQGLRLIYYSQIVNDFQKGDIAEGYSVSREKKESFPLTVTSAQKNPTAFYLCASSKDRFGKKLFFGSGTQLSVL.

V is TRBV19 and J is TRBJ1-1, with 7 bases fitting TRBD1. J gave up 1 base and V 7 bases, and 3 bases lay outside the gene matches. Germline lookup yields CDR1 LNHDA and CDR2 SQIVND (reference sequence). The CDR3 contains 13 residues. The CDR3, as DNA: TGTGCCAGTAAGGACAGGCGGAACACTGAAGCTTTCTTT. It yields the protein CASKDRRNTEAFF.

This clone was counted between two and nine times. This chain uses TRBV6-1 with TRBJ1-5; D unresolved. In germline, CDR1 is MNHNS, CDR2 SASEGT. The CDR3 sequence is 14 residues long. Trimming took 6 bases from V and 2 from J, leaving 11 bases between them. DNA of the CDR3: TGTGCCAGCAGCATGGGGTTTGGCAATCAGCCCCAGCATTTT. Protein: CASSMGFGNQPQHF.

The chain has TRBV9 and TRBJ2-7; D unresolved. V lost 0 bases to trimming and J lost 3 bases, with 13 bases between them. Germline V gene lookup returns CDR1 SGDLS and CDR2 YYNGEE. This CDR3 contains 15 residues. CDR3 sequence: CASSVGQSANYEQYF. CDR3 nucleotide sequence: TGTGCCAGCAGCGTAGGTCAAAGCGCCAACTACGAGCAGTACTTC.

The rearrangement joins TRBV6-5 to TRBJ2-5; TRBD2 matches at 8 bases. V shed 2 bases and J 2 bases; nucleotides not matched to a gene: 4. The germline CDR1 and CDR2 sequences are MNHEY and SVGAGI. The CDR3 consists of 15 residues. CDR3 protein: CASSYGSGGQETQYF. DNA of the CDR3: TGTGCCAGCAGTTACGGGTCGGGAGGGCAAGAGACCCAGTACTTC.

The gene calls are TRBV30 and TRBJ2-5, with TRBD1 matching over 9 bases. CDR1 is GTSNPN, CDR2 SVGIG, per germline (reference sequence). This CDR3 has 15 amino acids. Trimming removed 2 bases from V and 1 base from J; junction bases left unmatched: 5. CDR3 residues: CAWSQGQGTQETQYF. DNA of the CDR3: TGTGCCTGGAGTCAGGGACAGGGAACCCAAGAGACCCAGTACTTC.

CDR3 DNA: TGTGCCAGCTCACCCTGGACTAGTGACGAGCAGTACTTC. Protein product: CASSPWTSDEQYF. This sequence joins TRBV18 and TRBJ2-7; 7 nucleotides line up with TRBD2. The CDR3 consists of 13 residues. Unmatched junction bases numbered 4, after V lost 3 bases and J lost 5 bases. Germline CDR1 is KGHSH and CDR2 is LQKENI.

This sequence joins TRBV5-8 and TRBJ1-3; 8 nucleotides line up with TRBD1. The CDR3 contains 17 residues. V was pared by 2 bases and J by 4 bases, with 11 bases of the junction left unmatched. The germline V gene has CDR1 SGHTS and CDR2 YDEGEE. The CDR3 reads CASSFKDRVVTGNTIYF. In DNA form, the CDR3 reads TGTGCCAGCAGCTTCAAGGACAGGGTGGTTACAGGAAACACCATATATTTT.